What follows are 15 T cell receptor beta chains derived from one specimen sequenced in a study of blood T cell repertoires in COVID-19. Produced via immunoSEQ multiplex PCR; TCRdb's table is partial and in-frame only. The data show approximately 150,000 clones, approximately 89% seen once. Sample: peripheral blood. These receptors originate from a man in his sixties with active or convalescent COVID-19.

The V and J genes are TRBV28 and TRBJ2-7; 9 bases line up with TRBD2. This CDR3 has 13 amino acids. Unmatched junction bases numbered 6, after V lost 9 bases and J lost 3 bases. The V gene's germline CDR1 is MDHEN and CDR2 SYDVKM. In DNA, the CDR3 is TGTGCCAGTGAAAGCGGGAGGCGCTACGAGCAGTACTTC. Protein product: CASESGRRYEQYF.

The rearrangement uses TRBV5-1 and TRBJ2-3; TRBD2 agrees at 9 bases. V was clipped by 3 bases and J by 3 bases; unmatched bases: 8. There are 16 residues in the CDR3. Germline V gene sequence: CDR1 SGHRS, CDR2 YFSETQ. Written as DNA, the CDR3 is TGCGCCAGCAGCTCAGGCGGACTAGCGATTACAGATACGCAGTATTTT. Translated: CASSSGGLAITDTQYF.

V gene TRBV2 combines with J gene TRBJ1-4; no definite D call. Per germline, CDR1 SNHLY and CDR2 FYNNEI. The CDR3 runs to 14 residues. Trimming removed 7 bases at V and 0 bases at J, with 9 bases between. CDR3 in amino acids: CASKVLATNEKLFF. In nucleotides, the CDR3 is TGTGCCAGCAAGGTGCTAGCAACTAATGAAAAACTGTTTTTT.

V gene TRBV3-1 (or the pseudogene TRBV3-2) combines with J gene TRBJ1-2, with D tentatively TRBD1 (6 bases). CDR1 LGHDT and CDR2 YNNKEL come from the germline V gene (reference sequence). The CDR3 spans 15 residues. V lost 1 base and J lost 0, with 9 bases in between. The CDR3 DNA reads TGTGCCAGCAGCCAAGCGGACAGCGCTAACTATGGCTACACCTTC. Protein: CASSQADSANYGYTF.

This chain joins TRBV28 and TRBJ1-2, with unresolved D. CDR3 length equals 12 residues. The V gene lost 8 bases and the J gene lost 4 bases, with 11 bases spanning the gap. Germline CDR1 MDHEN, CDR2 SYDVKM. The chain's CDR3 is CASAFEGYGYTF. The DNA of the CDR3 is TGTGCCAGCGCCTTTGAGGGCTATGGCTACACCTTC.

V gene TRBV7-9 combines with J gene TRBJ2-1; tentative D call: TRBD2 (6 bases). CDR1 SEHNR and CDR2 FQNEAQ come from the germline V gene (reference sequence). This CDR3 is built from 12 residues. The V gene lost 3 bases and the J gene lost 10 bases, with 10 bases spanning the gap. The CDR3 nucleotides are TGTGCCAGCAGCTTGGCGGGAAAAGAGCAGTTCTTC. This translates into CASSLAGKEQFF. The full variable domain, completed using reference TRBV7-9 and TRBJ2-1, is DTGVSQNPRHKITKRGQNVTFRCDPISEHNRLYWYRQTLGQGPEFLTYFQNEAQLEKSRLLSDRFSAERPKGSFSTLEIQRTEQGDSAMYLCASSLAGKEQFFGPGTRLTVL.

The chain links TRBV5-5 to TRBJ1-5; D possibly corresponds to TRBD1 (6 bases). The ends were cut back, 0 bases at V and 2 bases at J, with 18 bases in the middle. The CDR3 totals 18 residues. From germline, CDR1 is SGHKS and CDR2 YYEKEE (reference sequence). CDR3 protein: CASSLVGALRGGNQPQHF. The CDR3 DNA reads TGTGCCAGCAGCTTGGTGGGGGCATTACGGGGCGGCAATCAGCCCCAGCATTTT.

The CDR3 DNA is TGTGCCAGCAGTCCTTACTCGACAGGGCACTATGGCTACACCTTC. Its translation is CASSPYSTGHYGYTF. The chain recombines TRBV6-5 with TRBJ1-2; 7 bases match TRBD1. Germline V gene lookup returns CDR1 MNHEY and CDR2 SVGAGI. V trimming: 5 bases; J trimming: 3 bases; junction bases outside the gene matches: 9. The CDR3 is 15 amino acids.

The chain recombines TRBV5-5 with TRBJ1-1; 11 bases map to TRBD1. Trimming cost V 4 bases and J 11 bases; bases outside gene matches: 16. The germline gives CDR1 SGHKS, CDR2 YYEKEE (reference sequence). The CDR3 sequence is 16 residues long. For the CDR3, the DNA is TGTGCCAGCAGCCTAACCCGTTGGACAGGGGGCTCTTATGCTTTCTTT. As protein: CASSLTRWTGGSYAFF.

This chain uses TRBV5-1 with TRBJ2-7; 7 bases map to TRBD1. The CDR3 has 15 amino acids. Germline values: CDR1 SGHRS, CDR2 YFSETQ. V lost 5 bases, J lost 2 bases, and 10 bases stayed unmatched. The CDR3 is CASSTAGTVPYEQYF. The CDR3 DNA reads TGCGCCAGCAGTACTGCCGGGACAGTTCCCTACGAGCAGTACTTC.

The chain links TRBV7-9 to TRBJ1-1; 9 nucleotides agree with TRBD1. CDR1 is SEHNR, CDR2 FQNEAQ, per germline (reference sequence). The CDR3 has 13 amino acids. J lost 7 bases, V lost 5 bases, and 5 bases had no gene match. CDR3 loop: CASSRTGEGEAFF. CDR3 in DNA: TGTGCCAGCAGCCGGACAGGGGAGGGTGAAGCTTTCTTT. The full variable domain, its missing parts supplied by reference TRBV7-9 and TRBJ1-1, is DTGVSQNPRHKITKRGQNVTFRCDPISEHNRLYWYRQTLGQGPEFLTYFQNEAQLEKSRLLSDRFSAERPKGSFSTLEIQRTEQGDSAMYLCASSRTGEGEAFFGQGTRLTVV.

The chain employs TRBV9 and TRBJ2-7, with TRBD2 matching 12 bases. The CDR3 length is 16 residues. With 3 bases clipped from V and 3 bases from J, the junction kept 7 bases outside the gene matches. CDR1 and CDR2 from the germline V gene are SGDLS and YYNGEE. The CDR3 loop is CASSASTSGRFYEQYF. CDR3 DNA: TGTGCCAGCAGCGCCTCGACTAGCGGGAGATTCTACGAGCAGTACTTC. The whole variable domain, remainder taken from reference TRBV9 and TRBJ2-7, is DSGVTQTPKHLITATGQRVTLRCSPRSGDLSVYWYQQSLDQGLQFLIQYYNGEERAKGNILERFSAQQFPDLHSELNLSSLELGDSALYFCASSASTSGRFYEQYFGPGTRLTVT.

This clone was seen just once. The V and J genes are TRBV10-3 and TRBJ1-2; TRBD1 is a possible D gene (5 bases). Germline CDR1 ENHRY, CDR2 SYGVKD. The CDR3 covers 12 residues. Trimming stripped 0 bases from V and 7 bases from J, with 6 bases between. The CDR3 DNA is TGTGCCATCAGTGAGTCAGGGGCTGGCTACACCTTC. It encodes CAISESGAGYTF.

The chain combines TRBV27 with TRBJ1-5; D is perhaps TRBD1 (6 bases). V gave up 6 bases and J gave up 3 bases, with 12 bases separating them. Germline V CDR1 and CDR2: MNHEY, SMNVEV (reference sequence). The CDR3 has 14 amino acids. The CDR3 loop is CASRPGQINQPQHF. The DNA of the CDR3 is TGTGCCAGCAGGCCAGGACAGATCAATCAGCCCCAGCATTTT.

This chain joins TRBV19 and TRBJ1-5, with D perhaps matching TRBD1 (5 bases). V was pared by 8 bases and J by 3 bases, with 14 bases between. Germline CDR1 reads LNHDA; CDR2 reads SQIVND (reference sequence). This CDR3 has 14 amino acids. CDR3 in amino acids: CASGDSIPNQPQHF. In DNA, the CDR3 is TGTGCCAGTGGGGACTCCATACCCAATCAGCCCCAGCATTTT.